This TCR beta chain was recorded in a study of OX40 agonist ivuxolimab in advanced cancers. The study in broad terms: Ivuxolimab was an agonistic, fully human IgG2 monoclonal antibody directed against OX40 (CD134), a costimulatory receptor. The paper covers the monotherapy dose-escalation part of the phase I ivuxolimab trial, which included N ≈ 54 patients. Intravenous ivuxolimab was administered to patients every 2 weeks at six dose levels: 0.01, 0.1, 0.3, 1.5, 3 and 10 mg/kg. Partial responses occurred in three dose-escalation patients: two with cutaneous melanoma and one with hepatocellular carcinoma. Patients were allowed to have had prior anti-PD-1, anti-PD-L1 or anti-CTLA-4 therapy, and 40% of the dose-escalation patients had previously received checkpoint inhibitors. The purpose of peripheral TCRbeta sequencing was to test whether ivuxolimab changed TCR sequence diversity and led to clonal T-cell expansion. In the dose-escalation cohort, over 65% of patients were male, and the mean age was around 60 years, with a range of 23 to 79. Of the roughly 50 dose-escalation patients, hepatocellular carcinoma was present in about 20, melanoma in approximately 15, renal cell carcinoma in 9 and head and neck cancer in 9.

For sequencing of the TCRbeta CDR3 region, genomic DNA was extracted from the sorted cells. The immunoSEQ Assay was used for sequencing of TCRbeta CDR3 regions. The source is immuneACCESS, and TCRdb retained only in-frame sequences with V and J called. Part of the clones is not carried over; for the studies checked, unresolved V genes explain less than half of this, and the remainder is unexplained. The sample profile shows around 70,000 clones; over 75% of them were found once. The top ten hold 0.5% to 0.6% of the sample. The germline ends are 12 bases apart after V is trimmed by 0 bases and J by 0 bases. CDR1 and CDR2, looked up from the germline V gene, are SGHTA and FQGNSA. Inclusive of the bounding cysteine and phenylalanine, the CDR3 is 17 residues long. Of all the DNA, just the CDR3 is kept, 51 bases in frame from base 1. Results the study describes overall, beyond this receptor: After ivuxolimab, expanded clones were on average more numerous among CD8+ T cells than among CD4+ T cells. Antigen specificity was not determined for the clonally expanded peripheral T cells. Low levels of normalized T-cell clonal expansion were also seen in some patients who did not respond. In the 0.1-3.0 mg/kg groups, partial responders were among the patients with the lowest normalized peripheral clonal expansion, particularly in CD8+ T cells. Clonal expansion of both CD4+ and CD8+ blood T cells was observed from baseline to week 6 at doses 0.1 to 3.0 mg/kg.

Patients with a history of autoimmune disease or receiving systemic immunosuppression were excluded from the trial. Peripheral blood for TCR sequencing was collected from all dose cohorts at baseline, on cycle 4 day 1, and on cycle 7 day 1. The samples were taken from a phase I, first-in-human, multicenter, open-label dose-escalation trial of ivuxolimab. Adults with locally advanced or metastatic melanoma, renal cell carcinoma, hepatocellular carcinoma or head and neck squamous cell carcinoma were enrolled in the trial. CD4+ and CD8+ T cells were sorted separately from peripheral blood before TCR sequencing. This clone was recorded once. No cognate antigen has been identified for it. No qualities accompany the bases; no much larger clone lies one base away.

The source was CD4+ or CD8+ T cells sorted from blood, collected in a trial of the OX40 agonist ivuxolimab. The rearrangement joined TRBV7-2 to TRBJ2-4, with the D gene uncertain. The TCR originated in an adult with an advanced solid tumor such as melanoma, head and neck, liver or kidney cancer. The CDR3 reads as follows: CASSLALRMGAKNIQYF. The DNA is TGTGCCAGCAGCTTAGCGCTTCGCATGGGAGCCAAAAACATTCAGTACTTC.